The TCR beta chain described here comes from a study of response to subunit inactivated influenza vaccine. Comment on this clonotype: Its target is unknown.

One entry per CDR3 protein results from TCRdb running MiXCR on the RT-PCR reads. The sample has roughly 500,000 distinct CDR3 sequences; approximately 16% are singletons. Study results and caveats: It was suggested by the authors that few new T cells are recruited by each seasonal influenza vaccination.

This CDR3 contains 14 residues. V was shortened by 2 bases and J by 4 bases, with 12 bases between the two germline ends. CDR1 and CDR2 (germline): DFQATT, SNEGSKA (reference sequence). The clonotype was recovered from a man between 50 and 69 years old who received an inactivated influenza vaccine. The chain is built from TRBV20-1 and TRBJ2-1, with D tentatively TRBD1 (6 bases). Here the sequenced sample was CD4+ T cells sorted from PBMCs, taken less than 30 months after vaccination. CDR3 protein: CSARPGQRYNEQFF. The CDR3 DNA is TGCAGTGCTAGACCGGGACAAAGATACAATGAGCAGTTCTTC.